Shown below are 9 T cell receptor beta chains from a single sample sequenced in a study of OX40 agonist ivuxolimab in advanced cancers. The receptor library was made with the immunoSEQ multiplex PCR assay. This is the immuneACCESS table as TCRdb keeps it, with only in-frame sequences that have V and J called. A part of the clones is gone; compared with another copy, unresolved V genes explain less than half, and the rest is unexplained. Across this sample there are 55,000 to 70,000 clones, with 75% to 90% seen only once. Less than 2% of the sample rests with the top ten. Sequenced material: CD4+ or CD8+ T cells sorted from blood, taken in a trial of the OX40 agonist ivuxolimab. The receptors derive from an adult with an advanced solid tumor such as melanoma, head and neck, liver or kidney cancer.

The genes are TRBV5-6 and TRBJ2-3; tentatively, D is TRBD2 (6 bases). The CDR3 loop spans 17 amino acids. Germline V gives CDR1 SGHDT, CDR2 YYEEEE. The V and J ends lost 2 bases and 4 bases respectively, with 20 bases between them. Written as DNA, the CDR3 is TGTGCCAGCAGCTTAGTGGGGGGAGCGGACGGAGCAGATACGCAGTATTTT. Translation gives CASSLVGGADGADTQYF.

This chain links TRBV11-2 with TRBJ2-7; 7 nucleotides line up with TRBD1. Germline CDR1 SGHAT, CDR2 FQNNGV. This CDR3 has 15 amino acids. Losses at the gene ends were 5 bases for V and 2 bases for J; bases not matched to a gene: 9. CDR3 residues: CASSLMGTVAYEQYF. The CDR3 coding sequence is TGTGCCAGCAGCCTCATGGGGACAGTAGCCTACGAGCAGTACTTC.

This chain connects TRBV19 to TRBJ1-3; perhaps TRBD1 as D (5 bases). V lost 6 bases and J lost 1, with 13 bases in between. Germline V gene data show CDR1 as LNHDA and CDR2 as SQIVND (reference sequence). This CDR3 spans 15 amino acids. The CDR3, as DNA: TGTGCCAGTAGGGGGGACCTAACGTCTGGAAACACCATATATTTT. This sequence encodes CASRGDLTSGNTIYF.

CDR3 coding DNA: TGTGCCAGTATGGAGGGGATGAGGGAGCTGTTTTTT. Amino acids: CASMEGMRELFF. The chain carries TRBV19 and TRBJ2-2; tentatively, D is TRBD2 (6 bases). The CDR3 spans 12 residues. CDR1 is LNHDA and CDR2 is SQIVND in the germline V gene (reference sequence). V shed 7 bases and J shed 9 bases, with 12 bases lying between them.

DNA of the CDR3: TGTGCCATCAGTGCCAATCAGGGGGTAGTATGGAACACTGAAGCTTTCTTT. It translates to CAISANQGVVWNTEAFF. V is TRBV10-3 and J is TRBJ1-1; 7 nucleotides agree with TRBD1. The junction had 12 bases not matched to a gene; V was cut back by 4 bases and J by 1 base. This CDR3 comprises 17 residues. Germline CDR1 is ENHRY and CDR2 is SYGVKD.

V and J are TRBV6-6 and TRBJ2-4; D gene unclear. Germline assignment: CDR1 MNHNY and CDR2 SVGAGI (reference sequence). CDR3 length: 11 amino acids. V was shortened by 5 bases and J by 8 bases, with 7 bases between the two germline ends. The CDR3 nucleotides are TGTGCCAGCAGTGATTGGGACATTCAGTACTTC. Its translation: CASSDWDIQYF.

This chain links TRBV18 with TRBJ1-2; D is ambiguous. Germline V CDR1 and CDR2: KGHSH, LQKENI. Deletions cut 3 bases from V and 7 bases from J, with 12 bases between. CDR3 length equals 13 residues. CDR3 residues: CASSPPVAGGYTF. CDR3 sequence (DNA): TGTGCCAGCTCACCCCCGGTGGCAGGTGGCTACACCTTC.

Here the CDR3 DNA reads TGTGCCACCAGCAGAGATACGGGGTCCCAGCATTTT. Translating it yields CATSRDTGSQHF. J is TRBJ1-5 and V is TRBV15, with D unresolved. Per the germline V gene, CDR1 is LNHNV and CDR2 is YYDKDF (reference sequence). The V and J ends lost 0 bases and 11 bases respectively, with 8 bases between them. CDR3 length: 12 amino acids.

The V gene is TRBV29-1, the J gene TRBJ2-5, with 9 bases fitting TRBD1. The J call is doubtful: the DNA matches TRBJ2-7 better. This CDR3 region has 12 residues. Germline CDR1 is SQVTM and CDR2 is ANQGSEA. The CDR3 DNA sequence: TGCAGCGTTAGACAGGGGGCCTACGAGCAGTACTTC. It yields the protein CSVRQGAYEQYF.